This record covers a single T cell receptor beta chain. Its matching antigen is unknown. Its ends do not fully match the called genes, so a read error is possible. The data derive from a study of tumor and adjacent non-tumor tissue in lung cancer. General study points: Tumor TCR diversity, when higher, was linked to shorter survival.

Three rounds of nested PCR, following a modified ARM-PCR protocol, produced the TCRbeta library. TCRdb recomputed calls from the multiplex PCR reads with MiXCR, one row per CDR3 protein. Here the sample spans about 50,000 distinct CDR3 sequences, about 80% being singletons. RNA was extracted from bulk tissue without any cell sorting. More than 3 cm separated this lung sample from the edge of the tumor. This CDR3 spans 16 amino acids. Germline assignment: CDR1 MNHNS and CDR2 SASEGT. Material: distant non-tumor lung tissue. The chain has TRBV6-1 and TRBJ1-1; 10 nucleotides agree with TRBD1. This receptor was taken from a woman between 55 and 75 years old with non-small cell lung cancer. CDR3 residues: CASSSGQGRTNTEVFF. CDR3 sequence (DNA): TGTGCCAGCAGTTCGGGACAGGGGCGAACGAACACTGAAGTTTTCTTT.